What follows are 26 T cell receptor beta chains derived from one specimen sequenced in a study of T cell responses to AZD1222 COVID-19 vaccine. This table comes from immunoSEQ multiplex PCR, and its TCRdb copy is limited to in-frame clones, with some not included. This sample has roughly 120,000 clones, with 70% to 90% found just once. Here the sequenced sample was peripheral blood, taken on day 0 of AZD1222 vaccination. All receptors come from an adult in good health.

DNA of the CDR3: TGTGCCAGCAGCGTAGCTGAGGGGGCGGTCTACGAGCAGTACTTC. It is translated as CASSVAEGAVYEQYF. The chain recombines TRBV9 with TRBJ2-7; 7 positions match TRBD1. The CDR3 has 15 residues. Germline V lookup: CDR1 SGDLS, CDR2 YYNGEE. V lost 0 bases to trimming and J lost 3 bases; unmatched junction nucleotides: 6.

This chain links TRBV7-4 with TRBJ2-1; D tentatively reads TRBD1 or TRBD2 (5 bases each). The CDR3 runs 13 residues. The V gene's germline CDR1 is SGHVT and CDR2 SQSDAQ. The V end was cut by 1 base, the J end by 16 bases, with 17 bases between. The CDR3 sequence is CASSLGDQLAAFF. The DNA of the CDR3 is TGTGCCAGCAGCTTAGGGGACCAATTAGCAGCTTTCTTC.

The rearrangement uses TRBV27 and TRBJ1-5; 10 bases agree with TRBD1. CDR1 and CDR2 from the germline V gene are MNHEY and SMNVEV (reference sequence). This CDR3 is built from 16 residues. Trimming at V came to 3 bases and at J to 12 bases, leaving 14 bases not matched to a gene. The CDR3 DNA follows: TGTGCCAGCAGTTTTTACCGGGACAGGGGCCCGATTGACCAGCATTTT. Translating gives CASSFYRDRGPIDQHF.

V gene TRBV14 combines with J gene TRBJ1-1; TRBD1 matches 9 bases. The CDR3 is 19 residues long. V dropped 0 bases and J dropped 6; count of bases not matched to a gene: 17. The V gene's germline CDR1 is SGHDN and CDR2 FVKESK. CDR3 region: CASSQEIGTGITRTSEAFF. The CDR3 DNA reads TGTGCCAGCAGCCAAGAAATTGGGACAGGGATAACAAGGACGTCTGAAGCTTTCTTT.

The V and J genes are TRBV6-5 and TRBJ2-2; no clear D. CDR1 MNHEY and CDR2 SVGAGI come from the germline V gene. The length of the CDR3 is 14 residues. Trimming pared 8 bases from V and 1 base from J, leaving 11 bases between. CDR3 amino acids: CASPKIGNTGELFF. The DNA of the CDR3 is TGTGCCAGCCCGAAGATTGGGAACACCGGGGAGCTGTTTTTT.

This chain uses TRBV5-1 with TRBJ2-1; no firm D call. The CDR3 contains 12 residues. V was clipped by 0 bases and J by 6 bases, with 4 bases between them. CDR1 and CDR2 (germline): SGHRS, YFSETQ. CDR3 DNA sequence: TGCGCCAGCAGCTTGGTGCTCAATGAGCAGTTCTTC. Amino acid sequence: CASSLVLNEQFF. Full variable domain (outside the CDR3, taken from reference TRBV5-1 and TRBJ2-1): KAGVTQTPRYLIKTRGQQVTLSCSPISGHRSVSWYQQTPGQGLQFLFEYFSETQRNKGNFPGRFSGRQFSNSRSEMNVSTLELGDSALYLCASSLVLNEQFFGPGTRLTVL.

The chain employs TRBV6-5 and TRBJ1-2, with D unclear. The germline gives CDR1 MNHEY, CDR2 SVGAGI. The CDR3 contains 14 residues. V gave up 0 bases and J gave up 2 bases, with 7 bases separating them. CDR3 residues: CASSYSSQNYGYTF. CDR3 nucleotide sequence: TGTGCCAGCAGTTACTCGTCGCAGAACTATGGCTACACCTTC.

The genes are TRBV12-3 or TRBV12-4 and TRBJ2-2; D may be TRBD1 (5 bases). The CDR3 totals 13 residues. Trimming shortened V by 2 bases and J by 4 bases, and 5 bases separated the two germline ends. CDR3 DNA sequence: TGTGCCAGCAGTTTACAGGGCACCGGGGAGCTGTTTTTT. It is translated as CASSLQGTGELFF.

The chain has TRBV9 and TRBJ2-3; 11 nucleotides agree with TRBD2. The CDR3 sequence is 15 residues long. J gave up 3 bases and V 3 bases, and 3 bases lay outside the gene matches. CDR1 is SGDLS, CDR2 YYNGEE, per germline. The CDR3, as DNA: TGTGCCAGCAGCGGACTAGCGGGGCTAACAGATACGCAGTATTTT. Protein product: CASSGLAGLTDTQYF.

The V call is TRBV11-2, the J call TRBJ2-7; D unresolved. CDR3 length: 11 amino acids. V was clipped by 4 bases and J by 1 base, with 2 bases between them. Germline V gene data show CDR1 as SGHAT and CDR2 as FQNNGV. The CDR3 here is CASSSSYEQYF. The CDR3 DNA follows: TGTGCCAGCAGCTCGTCCTACGAGCAGTACTTC.

This clone was detected many times. The chain couples TRBV14 to TRBJ1-2; D unclear. V was clipped by 0 bases and J by 6 bases, with 8 bases between them. Germline CDR1 reads SGHDN; CDR2 reads FVKESK. This CDR3 region has 13 residues. The CDR3 nucleotides are TGTGCCAGCAGCCAAGACTATTCCCATGGCTACACCTTC. Amino acid sequence: CASSQDYSHGYTF.

The V call is TRBV6-5, the J call TRBJ2-7; TRBD2 is a possible D gene (6 bases). Trimming shortened V by 10 bases and J by 3 bases, and 19 bases separated the two germline ends. CDR1 is MNHEY and CDR2 is SVGAGI in the germline V gene. The CDR3 has 14 amino acids. The CDR3 region has the DNA TGTGCCACATACCCCCGGGACTCCCGCTACGAGCAGTACTTC. Encoded protein: CATYPRDSRYEQYF.

This chain links TRBV5-1 with TRBJ1-6; D not resolved. The CDR3 runs 15 residues. The germline gives CDR1 SGHRS, CDR2 YFSETQ. V gave up 0 bases and J gave up 9 bases, with 13 bases separating them. CDR3 in amino acids: CASSLGPPGGSPLHF. The CDR3 region has the DNA TGCGCCAGCAGCTTGGGCCCTCCAGGCGGTTCACCCCTCCACTTT.

The chain is built from TRBV15 and TRBJ1-4; D remains ambiguous. Trimming took 0 bases from V and 3 from J, leaving 11 bases between them. The CDR3 spans 16 residues. Germline CDR1 is LNHNV and CDR2 is YYDKDF (reference sequence). The CDR3 nucleotides read TGTGCCACCAGCAGAGATCCGAGGGTTGCTAATGAAAAACTGTTTTTT. This encodes CATSRDPRVANEKLFF.

V is TRBV29-1 and J is TRBJ1-6, with 9 bases identical to TRBD1. This CDR3 is built from 13 residues. CDR1 SQVTM and CDR2 ANQGSEA come from the germline V gene. The J segment lost 8 bases and the V segment lost 5 bases, leaving 4 bases of the junction unmatched. DNA for the CDR3: TGCAGCGTTCGGGACAGGGTGGATTCACCCCTCCACTTT. Translated, it gives CSVRDRVDSPLHF.

J is TRBJ1-6 and V is TRBV9, with TRBD1 identical over 7 bases. Trimming removed 4 bases from V and 6 bases from J; junction bases left unmatched: 4. In germline, CDR1 is SGDLS, CDR2 YYNGEE. CDR3 length: 14 residues. CDR3 DNA: TGTGCCAGCAGCTCGACAGGGCCTAATTCACCCCTCCACTTT. It codes for CASSSTGPNSPLHF. Together with reference TRBV9 and TRBJ1-6, the CDR3 gives the full variable domain: DSGVTQTPKHLITATGQRVTLRCSPRSGDLSVYWYQQSLDQGLQFLIQYYNGEERAKGNILERFSAQQFPDLHSELNLSSLELGDSALYFCASSSTGPNSPLHFGNGTRLTVT.

The chain is built from TRBV4-2 and TRBJ2-2; no definite D call. V was clipped by 3 bases and J by 4 bases, with 3 bases between them. There are 12 residues in the CDR3. Germline lookup yields CDR1 LGHNA and CDR2 YNFKEQ. CDR3 loop: CASSHPTGELFF. CDR3 DNA: TGTGCCAGCAGCCACCCCACCGGGGAGCTGTTTTTT.

The J gene is TRBJ2-5, the V gene TRBV12-3 or TRBV12-4; weak D call: TRBD2 (6 bases). CDR3 length: 10 residues. V was clipped by 8 bases and J by 7 bases, with 8 bases between them. The CDR3 region has the DNA TGTGCCAGCGCCGGGGGGACCCAGTACTTC. It codes for CASAGGTQYF.

The chain is built from TRBV4-1 and TRBJ2-7; D uncertain. This CDR3 has 13 residues. Per germline, CDR1 MGHRA and CDR2 YSYEKL. Trimming left V 4 bases short and J 2 bases short, with 9 bases between. The CDR3 loop is CASSPPSPYEQYF. The CDR3 DNA sequence: TGCGCCAGCAGCCCACCAAGCCCCTACGAGCAGTACTTC.

The chain is built from TRBV19 and TRBJ2-2; D is unresolved. The CDR3 covers 12 residues. Trimming removed 4 bases at V and 7 bases at J, with 7 bases between. From germline, CDR1 is LNHDA and CDR2 SQIVND (reference sequence). CDR3 amino acids: CASSTDHGELFF. The CDR3 bases are TGTGCCAGTAGTACCGACCACGGGGAGCTGTTTTTT.

This clone was counted once. The gene calls are TRBV2 and TRBJ2-2; 8 bases agree with TRBD1. Germline CDR1 reads SNHLY; CDR2 reads FYNNEI. This CDR3 is built from 15 residues. V gave up 6 bases and J gave up 2 bases; unmatched junction bases: 5. CDR3 sequence: CASSRDRTNTGELFF. In nucleotides, the CDR3 is TGTGCCAGCAGCAGGGACAGGACCAACACCGGGGAGCTGTTTTTT.

This chain uses TRBV11-3 with TRBJ2-7; D not certain. The CDR3 totals 14 residues. V was shortened by 5 bases and J by 3 bases, with 14 bases between the two germline ends. In germline, CDR1 is SGHNT, CDR2 YENEEA. CDR3 region: CASSPTALNYEQYV. The CDR3 DNA reads TGTGCCAGCAGCCCCACGGCCCTAAACTACGAGCAGTACGTC.

The chain recombines TRBV28 with TRBJ1-4, with D possibly being TRBD1 (5 bases). The CDR3 is 16 residues long. Between the trimmed V and J ends, which lost 5 bases and 4 bases, there was a span of 17 bases. Per germline, CDR1 MDHEN and CDR2 SYDVKM. CDR3 protein: CASSRSLQAINEKLFF. CDR3 in DNA: TGTGCCAGCAGTCGATCCCTACAGGCGATTAATGAAAAACTGTTTTTT.

The rearrangement links TRBV18 to TRBJ1-4, with unresolved D. Trimming removed 5 bases from V and 10 bases from J, with 8 bases in between. The CDR3 consists of 11 residues. Germline-derived CDR1 and CDR2 are KGHSH and LQKENI. Here the CDR3 DNA reads TGTGCCAGCTCAGCTAAGGGAAAACTGTTTTTT. It specifies CASSAKGKLFF.

The V gene is TRBV28, the J gene TRBJ2-7; TRBD1 matches at 9 bases. Germline CDR1 is MDHEN and CDR2 is SYDVKM. The CDR3 is 15 amino acids. Germline trimming cut 7 bases from V and 0 bases from J; bases unmatched to any gene: 7. The chain's CDR3 is CASILETGGSYEQYF. The CDR3, as DNA: TGTGCCAGCATCTTAGAGACAGGGGGCTCCTACGAGCAGTACTTC.

The rearrangement uses TRBV3-1 (or the pseudogene TRBV3-2) and TRBJ1-1; no clear D. CDR3 length: 13 amino acids. V lost 5 bases, J lost 3 bases, and 10 bases lay in between. Germline CDR1 LGHDT, CDR2 YNNKEL (reference sequence). The CDR3 loop reads CASSSKRDTEAFF. DNA of the CDR3: TGTGCCAGCAGCTCAAAAAGGGACACTGAAGCTTTCTTT.